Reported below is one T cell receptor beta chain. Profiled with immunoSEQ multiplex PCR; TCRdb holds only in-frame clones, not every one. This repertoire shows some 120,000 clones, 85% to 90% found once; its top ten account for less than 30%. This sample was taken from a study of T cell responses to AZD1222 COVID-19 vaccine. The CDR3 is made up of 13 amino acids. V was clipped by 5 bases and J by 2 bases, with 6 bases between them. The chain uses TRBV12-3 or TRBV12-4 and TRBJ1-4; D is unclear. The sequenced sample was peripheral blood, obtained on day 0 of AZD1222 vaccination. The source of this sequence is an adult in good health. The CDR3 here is CASSPLTNEKLFF. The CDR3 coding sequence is TGTGCCAGCAGTCCCCTGACTAATGAAAAACTGTTTTTT.